This T cell receptor beta chain was found in a study of T-cell reconstitution after alpha-beta-depleted transplantation in children (dated by TCRdb to 2015 to 2016). Study-level background: T-cell immune reconstitution after TCRalphabeta/CD19-depleted allogeneic hematopoietic cell transplantation in children was quantitatively tracked in the study by means of TCR repertoire profiling.

At least ten counts were recorded for this clonotype. It has no known antigen specificity. Per-base quality was not reported, and no clone a single base away is much larger than it. The library was made by PCR. Sequenced on an Illumina HiSeq 2500. Molecular barcoding was employed in the preparation of TCR libraries, with unique molecular identifiers being used to normalize TCRbeta repertoire quantification. TCRdb reran the public reads through fastp at Q25 and MiXCR, keeping productive beta chains. Rows matching on CDR3 protein sequence are summarized as one entry with the most common DNA and genes. The table for this sample lists some 300,000 distinct CDR3 sequences; 7.5% to 9% of them were counted only once. The ten biggest clones cover approximately 9.1% of the sample. The treatment or condition label of this sample denotes: allogeneic hematopoietic cell transplantation with graft depleted of TCRalphabeta T cells and CD19 B cells. The children who served as transplant recipients had been given grafts of TCRalphabeta/CD19-depleted allogeneic hematopoietic cells.

Beyond this particular receptor, the publication reports: About two months after transplant, the apparently early recovery of alphabetaT-cell counts reportedly depended on just several hundred clones that had expanded rapidly and came from non-depleted graft cells. The high TCRbeta diversity at day 60 in some patients was ascribed to recipient T cells and intrathymic progenitors that had survived conditioning. The frequencies of hyperexpanded clones fell over the following months, and after one year, T-cell counts and TCRbeta diversity were mostly attributed to newly produced T cells.

The material was peripheral blood, obtained 360 days after TCRalphabeta/CD19-depleted stem cell transplant. The receptor's source is a female patient aged 2-9 years who had a stem cell transplant for Fanconi anemia, so the T cells may come from the graft donor.

The DNA sequence is as follows: TGCGCCAGCAGACTGGAGGGACAGACCTTCTATGGCTACACCTTC. It specifies CASRLEGQTFYGYTF. This receptor chain uses TRBV5-1 and TRBJ1-2, and TRBD1 matches 7 of the central bases. For CDR1 and CDR2, the germline V gene lists SGHRS and YFSETQ. The germline V end is reduced by 5 bases and the J end by 4 bases; junction bases left unmatched: 11. Spanning cysteine to phenylalanine, the CDR3 consists of 15 amino acids. The sequence is cut down to CDR3 DNA, 45 bases in frame from base 1.